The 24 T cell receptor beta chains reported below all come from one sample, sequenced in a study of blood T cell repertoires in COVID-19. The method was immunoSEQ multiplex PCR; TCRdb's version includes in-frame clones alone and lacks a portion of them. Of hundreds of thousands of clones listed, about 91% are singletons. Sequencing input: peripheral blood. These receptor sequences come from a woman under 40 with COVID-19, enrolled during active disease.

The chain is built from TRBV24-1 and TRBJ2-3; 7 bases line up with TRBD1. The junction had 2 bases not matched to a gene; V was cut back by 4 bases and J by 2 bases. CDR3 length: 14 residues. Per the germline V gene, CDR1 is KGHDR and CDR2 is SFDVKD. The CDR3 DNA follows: TGTGCCACCAGTGAGGGACAGCCCACAGATACGCAGTATTTT. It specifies CATSEGQPTDTQYF.

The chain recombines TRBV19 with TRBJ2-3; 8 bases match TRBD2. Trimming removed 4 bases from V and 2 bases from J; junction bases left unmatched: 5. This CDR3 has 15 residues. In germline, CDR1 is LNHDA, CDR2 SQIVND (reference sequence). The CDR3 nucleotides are TGTGCCAGTAGTACGGGGGGGGCTCTCACAGATACGCAGTATTTT. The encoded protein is CASSTGGALTDTQYF.

The DNA of the CDR3 is TGTGCCAGTAGTCCCGGTGCGGCTGATTCGAACTATGGCTACACCTTC. It specifies CASSPGAADSNYGYTF. The V gene is TRBV19, the J gene TRBJ1-2; D remains ambiguous. V lost 5 bases, J lost 2 bases, and 18 bases lay in between. Germline CDR1 and CDR2: LNHDA and SQIVND (reference sequence). This CDR3 has 16 residues.

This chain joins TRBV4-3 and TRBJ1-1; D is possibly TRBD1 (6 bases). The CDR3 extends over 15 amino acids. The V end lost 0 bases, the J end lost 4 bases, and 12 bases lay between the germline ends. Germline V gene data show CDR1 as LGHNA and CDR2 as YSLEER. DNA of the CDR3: TGCGCCAGCAGCCAAGATCTTGGGGGCGGCACTGAAGCTTTCTTT. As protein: CASSQDLGGGTEAFF.

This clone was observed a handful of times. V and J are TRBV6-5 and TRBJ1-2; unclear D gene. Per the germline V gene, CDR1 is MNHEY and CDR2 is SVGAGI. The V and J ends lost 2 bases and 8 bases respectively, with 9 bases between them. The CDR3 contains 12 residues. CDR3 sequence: CASSYAAGGYTF. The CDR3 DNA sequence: TGTGCCAGCAGTTACGCGGCGGGGGGCTACACCTTC.

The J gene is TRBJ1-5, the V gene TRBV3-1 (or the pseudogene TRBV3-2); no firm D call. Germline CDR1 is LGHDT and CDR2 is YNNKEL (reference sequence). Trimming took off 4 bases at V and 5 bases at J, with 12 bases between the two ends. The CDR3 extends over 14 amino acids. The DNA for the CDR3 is TGTGCCAGCAGCCCGTCCGGGGTCTATCAGCCCCAGCATTTT. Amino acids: CASSPSGVYQPQHF.

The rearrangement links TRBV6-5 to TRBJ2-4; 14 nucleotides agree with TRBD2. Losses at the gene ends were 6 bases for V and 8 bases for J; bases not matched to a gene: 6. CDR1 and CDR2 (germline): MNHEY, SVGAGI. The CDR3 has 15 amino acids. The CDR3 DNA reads TGTGCCAGCAGCAAGGAGGGACTAGCGGGGGACATTCAGTACTTC. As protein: CASSKEGLAGDIQYF.

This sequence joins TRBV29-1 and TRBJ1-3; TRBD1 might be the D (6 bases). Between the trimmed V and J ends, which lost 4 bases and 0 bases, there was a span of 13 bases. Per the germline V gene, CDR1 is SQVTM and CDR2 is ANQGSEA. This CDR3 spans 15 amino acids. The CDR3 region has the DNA TGCAGCGTTGTTGTCAGGGGAAACTCTGGAAACACCATATATTTT. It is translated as CSVVVRGNSGNTIYF.

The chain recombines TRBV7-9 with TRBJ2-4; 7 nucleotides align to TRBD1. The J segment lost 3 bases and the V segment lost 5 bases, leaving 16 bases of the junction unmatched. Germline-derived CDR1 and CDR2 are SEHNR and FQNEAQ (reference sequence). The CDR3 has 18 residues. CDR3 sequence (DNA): TGTGCCAGCAGCGCCACCGGACAGGCCCGGCCGGGCAAAAACATTCAGTACTTC. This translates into CASSATGQARPGKNIQYF.

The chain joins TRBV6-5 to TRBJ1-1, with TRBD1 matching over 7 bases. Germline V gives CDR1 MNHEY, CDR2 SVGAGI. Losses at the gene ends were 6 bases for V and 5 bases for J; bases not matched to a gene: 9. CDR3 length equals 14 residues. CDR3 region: CASSDRESKTEAFF. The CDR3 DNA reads TGTGCCAGCAGCGACAGGGAATCGAAGACTGAAGCTTTCTTT.

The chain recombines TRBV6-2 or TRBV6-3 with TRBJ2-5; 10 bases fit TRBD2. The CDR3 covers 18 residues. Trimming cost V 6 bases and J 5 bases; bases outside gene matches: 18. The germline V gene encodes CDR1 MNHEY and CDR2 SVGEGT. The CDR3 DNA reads TGTGCCAGCAGATACCCTTTCGCTAGCGGGAGATTGGAGGAGACCCAGTACTTC. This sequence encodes CASRYPFASGRLEETQYF.

Here the CDR3 DNA reads TGCGCCAGCAGCCAAGTTGCTAGGTGGACCGGGGAGCTGTTTTTT. This codes for CASSQVARWTGELFF. The chain combines TRBV4-3 with TRBJ2-2; no reliable D call. V was cut by 1 base and J by 5 bases, with 11 bases left in between. The CDR3 has 15 residues. Germline CDR1 is LGHNA and CDR2 is YSLEER.

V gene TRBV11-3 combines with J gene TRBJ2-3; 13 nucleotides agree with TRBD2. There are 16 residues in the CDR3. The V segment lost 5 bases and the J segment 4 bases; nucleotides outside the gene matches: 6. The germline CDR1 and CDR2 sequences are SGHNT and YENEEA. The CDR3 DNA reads TGTGCCAGCAGCGTTTCCGGGACTAGCGGGGCAGATACGCAGTATTTT. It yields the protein CASSVSGTSGADTQYF. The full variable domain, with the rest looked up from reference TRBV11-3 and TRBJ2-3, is EAGVVQSPRYKIIEKKQPVAFWCNPISGHNTLYWYLQNLGQGPELLIRYENEEAVDDSQLPKDRFSAERLKGVDSTLKIQPAELGDSAVYLCASSVSGTSGADTQYFGPGTRLTVL.

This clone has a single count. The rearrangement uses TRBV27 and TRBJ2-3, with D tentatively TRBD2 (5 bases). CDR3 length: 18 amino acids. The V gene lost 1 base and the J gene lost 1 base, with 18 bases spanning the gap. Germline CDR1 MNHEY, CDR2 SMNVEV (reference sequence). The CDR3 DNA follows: TGTGCCAGCAGTTTATGGGCTAGCTGGGGATCAGGCACAGATACGCAGTATTTT. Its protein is CASSLWASWGSGTDTQYF.

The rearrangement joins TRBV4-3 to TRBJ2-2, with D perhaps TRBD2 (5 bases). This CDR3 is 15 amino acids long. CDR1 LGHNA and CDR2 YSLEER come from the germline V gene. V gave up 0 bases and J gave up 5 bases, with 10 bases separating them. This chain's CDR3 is CASSQESEVTGELFF. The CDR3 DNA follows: TGCGCCAGCAGCCAAGAGTCGGAGGTGACCGGGGAGCTGTTTTTT.

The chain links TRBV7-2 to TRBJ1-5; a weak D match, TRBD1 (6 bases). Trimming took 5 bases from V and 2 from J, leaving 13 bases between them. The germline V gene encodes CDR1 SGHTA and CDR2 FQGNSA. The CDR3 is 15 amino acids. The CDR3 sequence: CASSGAWGRNQPQHF. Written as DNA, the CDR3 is TGTGCCAGCAGCGGAGCATGGGGGCGCAATCAGCCCCAGCATTTT.

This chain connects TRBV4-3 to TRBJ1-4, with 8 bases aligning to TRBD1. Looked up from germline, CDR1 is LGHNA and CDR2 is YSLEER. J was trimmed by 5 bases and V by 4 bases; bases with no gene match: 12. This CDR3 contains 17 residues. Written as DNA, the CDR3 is TGCGCCAGCAGCCCCCTCCGCGTACAGGGGGGAAATGAAAAACTGTTTTTT. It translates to CASSPLRVQGGNEKLFF.

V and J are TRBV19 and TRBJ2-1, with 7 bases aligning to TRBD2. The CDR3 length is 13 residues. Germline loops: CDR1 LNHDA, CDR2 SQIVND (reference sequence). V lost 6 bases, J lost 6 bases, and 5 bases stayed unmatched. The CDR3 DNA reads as TGTGCCAGTAGGTTTGCGGGAGCCAATGAGCAGTTCTTC. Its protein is CASRFAGANEQFF.

In DNA, the CDR3 is TGTGCCAGCAGTTTTGGGGGGAAACTAGCCAAAAACATTCAGTACTTC. This sequence encodes CASSFGGKLAKNIQYF. J is TRBJ2-4 and V is TRBV28, with D perhaps TRBD2 (6 bases). Trimming removed 3 bases at V and 0 bases at J, with 12 bases between. The germline gives CDR1 MDHEN, CDR2 SYDVKM. The CDR3 loop spans 16 amino acids.

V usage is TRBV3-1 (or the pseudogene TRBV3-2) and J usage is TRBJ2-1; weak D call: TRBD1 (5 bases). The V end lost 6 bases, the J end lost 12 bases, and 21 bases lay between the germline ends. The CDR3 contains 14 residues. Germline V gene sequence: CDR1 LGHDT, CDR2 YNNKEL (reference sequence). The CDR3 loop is CASSTTGPSLGQFF. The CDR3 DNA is TGTGCCAGCAGTACCACAGGTCCCTCCCTTGGGCAGTTCTTC.

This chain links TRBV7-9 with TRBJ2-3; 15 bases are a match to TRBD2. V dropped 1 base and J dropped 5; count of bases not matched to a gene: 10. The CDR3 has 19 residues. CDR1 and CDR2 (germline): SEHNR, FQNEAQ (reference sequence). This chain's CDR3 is CASSLGSGLAGGHQDTQYF. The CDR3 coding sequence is TGTGCCAGCAGCTTAGGGTCTGGACTAGCGGGGGGGCATCAAGATACGCAGTATTTT.

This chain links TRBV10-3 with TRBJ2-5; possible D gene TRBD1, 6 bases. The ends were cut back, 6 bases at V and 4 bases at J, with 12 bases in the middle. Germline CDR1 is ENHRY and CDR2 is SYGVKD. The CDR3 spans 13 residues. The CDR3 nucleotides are TGTGCCATCAGCCAGGGGAATGGAGAGACCCAGTACTTC. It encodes CAISQGNGETQYF.

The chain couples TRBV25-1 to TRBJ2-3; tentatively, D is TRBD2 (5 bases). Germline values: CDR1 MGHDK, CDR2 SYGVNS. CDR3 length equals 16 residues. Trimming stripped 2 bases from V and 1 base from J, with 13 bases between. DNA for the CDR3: TGTGCCAGCAGTGAAAGGAGAACGAGGGGCACAGATACGCAGTATTTT. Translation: CASSERRTRGTDTQYF.

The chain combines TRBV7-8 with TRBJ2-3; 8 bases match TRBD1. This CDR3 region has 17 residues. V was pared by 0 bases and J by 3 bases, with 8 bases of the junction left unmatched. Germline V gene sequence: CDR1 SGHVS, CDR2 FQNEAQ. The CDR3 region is CASSLAQTGEWTDTQYF. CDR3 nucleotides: TGTGCCAGCAGCTTAGCGCAGACAGGGGAGTGGACAGATACGCAGTATTTT.